This T cell receptor beta chain was documented in a study of blood T cell repertoires in COVID-19. Data came from immunoSEQ multiplex PCR; TCRdb stores just in-frame clones and leaves some out. This repertoire shows 280,000 or so clones, 88% found once; its top ten account for approximately 8.5%. Trimming pared 3 bases from V and 6 bases from J, leaving 8 bases between. The germline V gene encodes CDR1 LGHDT and CDR2 YNNKEL (reference sequence). The CDR3 spans 12 residues. Sequenced input: peripheral blood. The V gene is TRBV3-1 (or the pseudogene TRBV3-2), the J gene TRBJ1-2; D gene unclear. This TCR derives from a man between 18 and 35 years old with active or convalescent COVID-19. In DNA, the CDR3 is TGTGCCAGCAGCCAGGACTTTAATGGCTACACCTTC. It yields the protein CASSQDFNGYTF.